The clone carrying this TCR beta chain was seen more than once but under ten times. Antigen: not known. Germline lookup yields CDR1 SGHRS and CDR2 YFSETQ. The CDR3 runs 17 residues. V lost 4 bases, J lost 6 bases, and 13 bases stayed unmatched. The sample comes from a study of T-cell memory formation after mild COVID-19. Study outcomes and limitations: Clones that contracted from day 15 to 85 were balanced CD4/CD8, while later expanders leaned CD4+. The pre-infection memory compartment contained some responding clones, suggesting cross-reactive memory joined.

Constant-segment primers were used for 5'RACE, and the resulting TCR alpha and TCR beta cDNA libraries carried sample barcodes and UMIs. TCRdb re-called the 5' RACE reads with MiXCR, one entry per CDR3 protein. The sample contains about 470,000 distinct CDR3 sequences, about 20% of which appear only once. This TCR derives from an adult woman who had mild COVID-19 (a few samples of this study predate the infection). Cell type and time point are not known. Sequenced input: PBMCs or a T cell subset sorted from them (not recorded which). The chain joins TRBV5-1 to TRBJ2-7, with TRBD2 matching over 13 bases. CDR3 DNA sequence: TGCGCCAGCAGCCTGGGACTAGCGGGGCCTTCTGTCTCCGAGCAGTACTTC. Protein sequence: CASSLGLAGPSVSEQYF.